These T cell receptor beta chains were read from a single sample in a study of blood T cell repertoires in COVID-19. Profiled with immunoSEQ multiplex PCR; TCRdb holds only in-frame clones, not every one. Of 200,000 to 300,000 clones listed, 80% to 90% were seen once; the top ten hold approximately 4.5%. The sequenced sample consisted of peripheral blood. Source of these receptors: a woman in her 70s with acute or convalescent COVID-19. Each CDR3 is given with its conserved first and last residue. The D gene is left open where the match is weak. Clone size is not always given. Where it is, it says once, few, many or a class for expanded clones.

J,D,V,size,DNA,CDR3
TRBJ1-1,NA,TRBV5-5,NA,TGTGCCAGCAGCTTGGAGCGGGGCGGCACTGAAGCTTTCTTT,CASSLERGGTEAFF
TRBJ1-6,NA,TRBV4-2,few,TGTGCCAGCAGCCAAGATCTTGCGCGGAATTCACCCCTCCACTTT,CASSQDLARNSPLHF
TRBJ2-7,NA,TRBV3-1/TRBV3-2,NA,TGTGCCAGCAGCCAAGATCCGCGGGTAGTTTACGAGCAGTACTTC,CASSQDPRVVYEQYF
TRBJ1-4,NA,TRBV29-1,few,TGCAGCGTTAGAGAGGAAAAACTGTTTTTT,CSVREEKLFF
TRBJ1-1,NA,TRBV6-5,once,TGTGCCAGCAGTCAGGACAAGAACACTGAAGCTTTCTTT,CASSQDKNTEAFF
TRBJ2-7,NA,TRBV30,NA,TGTGCCTGGAGTGTACCTCGGGTGACAGGAACCTACGAGCAGTACTTC,CAWSVPRVTGTYEQYF
TRBJ1-1,NA,TRBV4-1,NA,TGCGCCAGCAGCCCGTTCGAGGAGTCAAGAGCTTTCTTT,CASSPFEESRAFF
TRBJ1-2,TRBD1,TRBV19,NA,TGTGCCAGTAGTGCACGCGGACAGGTTTCCGATGGCTACACCTTC,CASSARGQVSDGYTF
TRBJ1-4,NA,TRBV9,NA,TGTGCCAGCAGCGTTCTCGGGGGAACTAATGAAAAACTGTTTTTT,CASSVLGGTNEKLFF
TRBJ2-7,NA,TRBV5-1,NA,TGCGCCAGCAGCTTGGCCCCCAGGGGCGGCTACGAGCAGTACTTC,CASSLAPRGGYEQYF
TRBJ2-3,TRBD1,TRBV3-1/TRBV3-2,NA,TGTGCCAGCAGAAGGACAGGGGACCGGGATACGCAGTATTTT,CASRRTGDRDTQYF
TRBJ1-6,NA,TRBV6-5,once,TGTGCCAGCACCATGGAGGGGTCAACAAATTCACCCCTCCACTTT,CASTMEGSTNSPLHF
TRBJ2-3,TRBD1,TRBV7-9,NA,TGTGCCAGCAGCCCCTGGGAACGGACAGGGATTTCGGATACGCAGTATTTT,CASSPWERTGISDTQYF
TRBJ2-3,NA,TRBV2,NA,TGTGCCAGCAAACAGGGTATGAGAGATACGCAGTATTTT,CASKQGMRDTQYF
TRBJ2-3,NA,TRBV7-2,NA,TGTGCCAGCAGCTTAGCGCGGCCAGGGGTAGGAGGAGATACGCAGTATTTT,CASSLARPGVGGDTQYF
TRBJ2-5,TRBD1,TRBV7-2,NA,TGTGCCAGCAGCTTAAGTACAGGGGGCGGCCAAGAGACCCAGTACTTC,CASSLSTGGGQETQYF
TRBJ2-5,TRBD1,TRBV19,NA,TGTGCCAGTAGTACCCGGACAGGGGGCTGGGAGACCCAGTACTTC,CASSTRTGGWETQYF
TRBJ1-2,TRBD1,TRBV5-1,NA,TGCGCCAGCAGCCCGGGACAGGGTGGCTATGGCTACACCTTC,CASSPGQGGYGYTF
TRBJ1-2,TRBD1,TRBV6-5,NA,TGTGCCAGCAGTTACACCCCAGGACAGGGGGGGGGCTACACCTTC,CASSYTPGQGGGYTF
TRBJ2-2,NA,TRBV6-5,few,TGTGCCAGCAGTTACCTCAGGGGCACCGGGGAGCTGTTTTTT,CASSYLRGTGELFF
TRBJ1-5,TRBD1,TRBV6-5,NA,TGTGCCAGCAGTCGGGACAGGCGTAGCAATCAGCCCCAGCATTTT,CASSRDRRSNQPQHF
TRBJ1-2,TRBD1,TRBV27,NA,TGTGCCAGCAGTATAACAGGGGGCGCGGGGATTCACTATGGCTACACCTTC,CASSITGGAGIHYGYTF